The 14 T cell receptor beta chains listed next were all sequenced from one sample in a study of T cells in Graves' hyperthyroidism and ophthalmopathy. RNA transcripts served as the template for amplifying TCR beta CDR3 regions. HTBI primers were the set used in a first-round RT-PCR of the TCR CDR3. MiXCR, applied by TCRdb to the multiplex PCR reads, yields one record per CDR3 protein. Of 300,000 or so distinct CDR3 sequences listed, roughly 15% are singletons. What was sequenced was blood. These receptors were taken from a young man with Graves' hyperthyroidism.

Details on this clonotype: A much more abundant neighbour one base away suggests this may be a read error. V is TRBV20-1 and J is TRBJ1-5; tentative D call: TRBD1 (6 bases). Germline CDR1 is DFQATT and CDR2 is SNEGSKA (reference sequence). This CDR3 is 15 amino acids long. Here the CDR3 reads CNARRGWGSNQPQHF. CDR3 in DNA: TGCAATGCTCGCAGGGGTTGGGGTAGCAATCAGCCCCAGCATTTT.

This clonotype was seen more than once but under ten times. The rearrangement links TRBV28 to TRBJ2-7; D gene ambiguous. The V and J ends lost 2 bases and 4 bases respectively, with 9 bases between them. CDR3 length: 13 residues. Germline lookup yields CDR1 MDHEN and CDR2 SYDVKM. The CDR3 region is CASSLPARYEQYF. The CDR3 DNA is TGTGCCAGCAGTTTACCAGCGCGTTACGAGCAGTACTTC.

V is TRBV6-1 and J is TRBJ2-7; D may match TRBD1 or TRBD2 (5 bases each). In germline, CDR1 is MNHNS, CDR2 SASEGT. The ends were cut back, 6 bases at V and 5 bases at J, with 17 bases in the middle. The CDR3 contains 14 residues. DNA for the CDR3: TGTGCCAGCAGGGGGGTAGGGGCGCTCGACGAGCAGTACTTC. The encoded protein is CASRGVGALDEQYF.

The V and J genes are TRBV20-1 and TRBJ1-1; 10 bases are a match to TRBD1. V was pared by 0 bases and J by 9 bases, with 7 bases of the junction left unmatched. This CDR3 is built from 14 residues. CDR1 and CDR2 (germline): DFQATT, SNEGSKA (reference sequence). The CDR3 region is CSARDETGGAKAFF. DNA of the CDR3: TGCAGTGCTAGAGACGAGACAGGGGGCGCGAAAGCTTTCTTT.

The chain links TRBV5-1 to TRBJ2-1; unclear D gene. CDR1 and CDR2 from the germline V gene are SGHRS and YFSETQ. CDR3 length: 15 amino acids. V lost 0 bases and J lost 5, with 12 bases in between. CDR3 DNA sequence: TGCGCCAGCAGCTTGGCGCAACCACGGGACAATGAGCAGTTCTTC. It encodes CASSLAQPRDNEQFF.

The sample holds many counts of this clonotype. The V call is TRBV2, the J call TRBJ1-1, with 8 bases matching TRBD1. The CDR3 spans 15 residues. Losses at the gene ends were 7 bases for V and 4 bases for J; bases not matched to a gene: 11. Germline V gene data show CDR1 as SNHLY and CDR2 as FYNNEI. The CDR3 reads CASTQNRGSSTEAFF. The CDR3 coding sequence is TGTGCCAGCACCCAAAACAGGGGGTCGTCCACTGAAGCTTTCTTT.

There are many counts of this clonotype. The chain recombines TRBV7-8 with TRBJ1-1; TRBD1 is a possible D gene (5 bases). V was cut by 2 bases and J by 4 bases, with 8 bases left in between. This CDR3 region has 13 residues. Germline V gene sequence: CDR1 SGHVS, CDR2 FQNEAQ. The CDR3 here is CASSLSGRTEAFF. The CDR3 coding sequence is TGTGCCAGCAGCTTATCAGGGCGCACTGAAGCTTTCTTT.

This clonotype was detected a few times. The V and J genes are TRBV28 and TRBJ2-2; D possibly corresponds to TRBD1 (6 bases). The CDR3 is made up of 16 amino acids. Trimming shortened V by 0 bases and J by 6 bases, and 14 bases separated the two germline ends. CDR1 MDHEN and CDR2 SYDVKM come from the germline V gene. The CDR3, as DNA: TGTGCCAGCAGTTTATGGGGGTTAGAGGGGGCCGGGGAGCTGTTTTTT. The encoded protein is CASSLWGLEGAGELFF.

The chain uses TRBV4-2 and TRBJ2-7, with unresolved D. From germline, CDR1 is LGHNA and CDR2 YNFKEQ. The V end lost 4 bases, the J end lost 3 bases, and 10 bases lay between the germline ends. There are 13 residues in the CDR3. CDR3 nucleotides: TGTGCCAGCAGCCCCCAACCATACTACGAGCAGTACTTC. This translates into CASSPQPYYEQYF.

At least ten counts were recorded for this clonotype. The CDR3 sequence: CASSLGLLNTGELFF. CDR3 bases: TGCGCCAGCAGCTTGGGCCTTCTAAACACCGGGGAGCTGTTTTTT. The chain is built from TRBV5-1 and TRBJ2-2; D gene ambiguous. Germline loops: CDR1 SGHRS, CDR2 YFSETQ. This CDR3 spans 15 amino acids. The V end lost 0 bases, the J end lost 2 bases, and 8 bases lay between the germline ends.

Remarks on this clonotype: The junction shows a germline mismatch at one end, possibly a read error. The chain combines TRBV4-1 with TRBJ1-5, with D hard to call. The CDR3 contains 16 residues. Germline values: CDR1 MGHRA, CDR2 YSYEKL. The CDR3 coding sequence is TGCGCCAGCAGCCAAGATCACCGCAGGTTTAATCAGTCCCAGCATTTT. Its protein is CASSQDHRRFNQSQHF.

The genes are TRBV9 and TRBJ1-1; the D gene is possibly TRBD1 (5 bases). Germline lookup yields CDR1 SGDLS and CDR2 YYNGEE. Between the trimmed V and J ends, which lost 5 bases and 3 bases, there was a span of 17 bases. This CDR3 has 15 residues. This CDR3 reads CASSPHPGTDTEAFF. CDR3 in DNA: TGTGCCAGCAGTCCCCACCCCGGGACCGACACTGAAGCTTTCTTT.

The genes are TRBV5-1 and TRBJ2-7; 8 positions match TRBD2. Germline V CDR1 and CDR2: SGHRS, YFSETQ. The CDR3 extends over 14 amino acids. The junction had 10 bases not matched to a gene; V was cut back by 5 bases and J by 6 bases. The CDR3 is CASSYGLAGTEQYF. For the CDR3, the DNA is TGCGCCAGCAGTTATGGACTAGCCGGAACCGAGCAGTACTTC.

The chain uses TRBV3-1 and TRBJ1-2; 11 positions match TRBD1. The junction had 5 bases not matched to a gene; V was cut back by 3 bases and J by 5 bases. The CDR3 length is 15 residues. The germline V gene has CDR1 LGHDT and CDR2 YNNKEL (reference sequence). The CDR3 here is CASSHSGQGAYGYTF. In DNA form, the CDR3 reads TGTGCCAGCAGCCATTCCGGACAGGGGGCGTATGGCTACACCTTC.